This T cell receptor beta chain is from a study of OX40 agonist ivuxolimab in advanced cancers. Study background: Patients with hepatocellular carcinoma, melanoma, renal cell or head and neck cancer made up the dose-escalation patients. Mean age approximately 61 years, range roughly 23 to 79; 82.7% male.

A word on this clone: No antigen is known for it.

The repertoire was sequenced with immunoSEQ multiplex PCR; TCRdb's copy has only in-frame clones and lacks some. Of 43,000 or so clones in the sample, roughly 89% were seen once. Overall study findings and caveats: Among T cells, CD8+ cells averaged more expanded clones than CD4+ cells.

The CDR3 is 15 residues long. The V gene lost 2 bases and the J gene lost 0 bases, with 11 bases spanning the gap. Germline-derived CDR1 and CDR2 are MNHEY and SVGAGI. This chain uses TRBV6-5 with TRBJ2-7; a possible D gene is TRBD1 (5 bases). The sample here was CD4+ or CD8+ T cells sorted from blood, taken in a trial of the OX40 agonist ivuxolimab. The receptor was isolated from an adult with an advanced solid tumor such as melanoma, head and neck, liver or kidney cancer. Here the CDR3 DNA reads TGTGCCAGCAGTTACGTCCGGACACACTCCTACGAGCAGTACTTC. Protein: CASSYVRTHSYEQYF.